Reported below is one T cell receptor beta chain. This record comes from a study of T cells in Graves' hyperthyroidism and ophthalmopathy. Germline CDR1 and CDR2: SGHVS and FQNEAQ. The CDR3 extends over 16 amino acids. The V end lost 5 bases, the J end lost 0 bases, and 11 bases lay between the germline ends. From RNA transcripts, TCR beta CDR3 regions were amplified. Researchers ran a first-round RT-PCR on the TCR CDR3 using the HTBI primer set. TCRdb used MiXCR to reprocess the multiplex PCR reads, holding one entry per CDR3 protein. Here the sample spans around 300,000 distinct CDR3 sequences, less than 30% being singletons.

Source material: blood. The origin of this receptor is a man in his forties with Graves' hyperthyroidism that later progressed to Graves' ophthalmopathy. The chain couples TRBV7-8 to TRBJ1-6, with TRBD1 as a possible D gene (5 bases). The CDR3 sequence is CASSPGQGSYNSPLHF. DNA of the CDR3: TGTGCCAGCAGCCCGGGGCAGGGCTCCTATAATTCACCCCTCCACTTT.